This T cell receptor (beta chain) is drawn from a study of identifying expanded T cells in peripheral blood. Whole-study results and caveats: Over around two and four weeks, about 15 and 19 clones changed, versus roughly 1.1 between replicates. Variance in clone template counts between approximately two-week samples significantly increased with total template count across all healthy donors.

Sequenced by immunoSEQ multiplex PCR; TCRdb stores in-frame clones only, minus some. The data contain 70,000 to 95,000 clones, 88% of them singletons. With regard to this clone: What it binds is unknown.

CDR3 length equals 17 residues. With V trimmed by 0 bases and J by 0 bases, 2 bases remained unmatched. The germline V gene encodes CDR1 SGHVS and CDR2 FQNEAQ. During the collection period, no donor immune events like infections were recorded. Sequencing was performed on blood. This TCR derives from a person aged 18 to 75 in good health. The chain recombines TRBV7-8 with TRBJ1-4; 9 nucleotides agree with TRBD1. DNA of the CDR3: TGTGCCAGCAGCTTAGCTAGGACAGGGGCAACTAATGAAAAACTGTTTTTT. Residues: CASSLARTGATNEKLFF.